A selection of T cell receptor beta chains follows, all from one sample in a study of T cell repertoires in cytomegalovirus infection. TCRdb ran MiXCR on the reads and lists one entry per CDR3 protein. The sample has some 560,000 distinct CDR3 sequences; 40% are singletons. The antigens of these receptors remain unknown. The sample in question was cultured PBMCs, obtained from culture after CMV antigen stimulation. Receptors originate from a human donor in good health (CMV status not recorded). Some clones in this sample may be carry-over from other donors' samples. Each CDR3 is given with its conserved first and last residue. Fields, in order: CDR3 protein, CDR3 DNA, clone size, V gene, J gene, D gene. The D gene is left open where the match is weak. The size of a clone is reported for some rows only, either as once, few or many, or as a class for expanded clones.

CDR3aa: CASSPSGSHLSPYNEQFF; CDR3nt: TGTGCCAGCAGCCCATCCGGGTCTCACTTATCCCCCTACAATGAGCAGTTCTTC; abundance: few; v_gene: TRBV7-2; j_gene: TRBJ2-1; d_gene: .
CDR3aa: CASSSAVTNTGELFF; CDR3nt: TGTGCCAGCTCCTCCGCAGTGACGAACACCGGGGAGCTGTTTTTT; abundance: few; v_gene: TRBV6-1; j_gene: TRBJ2-2; d_gene: .
CDR3aa: CASSPLQGGYTF; CDR3nt: TGTGCCAGCAGCCCCCTACAGGGTGGCTACACCTTC; abundance: .; v_gene: TRBV7-9; j_gene: TRBJ1-2; d_gene: .
CDR3aa: CASSLGGSGAGWGYTF; CDR3nt: TGTGCCAGCAGCTTAGGAGGGTCCGGGGCCGGATGGGGCTACACCTTC; abundance: .; v_gene: TRBV7-9; j_gene: TRBJ1-2; d_gene: .
CDR3aa: CATGWNLAYEQYF; CDR3nt: TGTGCCACGGGGTGGAATCTCGCCTACGAGCAGTACTTC; abundance: .; v_gene: TRBV11-2; j_gene: TRBJ2-7; d_gene: .
CDR3aa: CASSLVLNNNYGYTF; CDR3nt: TGTGCCAGCAGTTTAGTTTTAAACAACAACTATGGCTACACCTTC; abundance: few; v_gene: TRBV12-3/TRBV12-4; j_gene: TRBJ1-2; d_gene: .
CDR3aa: CASSEALPGDTQYF; CDR3nt: TGTGCCAGCAGTGAAGCGCTTCCGGGAGATACGCAGTATTTT; abundance: .; v_gene: TRBV2; j_gene: TRBJ2-3; d_gene: .
CDR3aa: CASSQERARGTGELFF; CDR3nt: TGTGCCAGCAGCCAAGAGCGGGCTCGGGGGACCGGGGAGCTGTTTTTT; abundance: .; v_gene: TRBV3-1; j_gene: TRBJ2-2; d_gene: .
CDR3aa: CASSQSSGVTDTQYF; CDR3nt: TGTGCCAGCAGCCAGTCTAGCGGGGTCACAGATACGCAGTATTTT; abundance: .; v_gene: TRBV6-1; j_gene: TRBJ2-3; d_gene: TRBD2
CDR3aa: CASSIIGASEKLFF; CDR3nt: TGTGCCAGTAGTATAATCGGGGCCTCGGAAAAACTGTTTTTT; abundance: once; v_gene: TRBV19; j_gene: TRBJ1-4; d_gene: .
CDR3aa: CASRTSTYTQYF; CDR3nt: TGTGCCAGCAGAACCTCCACGTATACGCAGTATTTT; abundance: .; v_gene: TRBV6-8; j_gene: TRBJ2-3; d_gene: .
CDR3aa: CASSPGDFGSAGLNEQFF; CDR3nt: TGCGCCAGCAGCCCCGGGGATTTCGGGAGTGCCGGTCTCAATGAGCAGTTCTTC; abundance: many; v_gene: TRBV5-1; j_gene: TRBJ2-1; d_gene: .
CDR3aa: CASSPRGRGYLSTNEKLFF; CDR3nt: TGTGCCAGCAGCCCGCGGGGCAGGGGGTACTTGTCTACTAATGAAAAACTGTTTTTT; abundance: many; v_gene: TRBV7-2; j_gene: TRBJ1-4; d_gene: TRBD1
CDR3aa: CASSFAPGGIPYNEQFF; CDR3nt: TGTGCCAGCAGTTTTGCCCCCGGGGGTATCCCCTACAATGAGCAGTTCTTC; abundance: few; v_gene: TRBV12-3/TRBV12-4; j_gene: TRBJ2-1; d_gene: .
CDR3aa: CASSPRLASSGANVLTF; CDR3nt: TGTGCCAGCAGCCCTCGATTGGCGAGCTCTGGGGCCAACGTCCTGACTTTC; abundance: few; v_gene: TRBV6-1; j_gene: TRBJ2-6; d_gene: .
CDR3aa: CASSYGTSARKETQYF; CDR3nt: TGTGCCAGCAGTTACGGGACTAGTGCGAGAAAAGAGACCCAGTACTTC; abundance: few; v_gene: TRBV6-6; j_gene: TRBJ2-5; d_gene: TRBD2
CDR3aa: CASRTTGGGSPLHF; CDR3nt: TGTGCCAGCAGGACGACAGGGGGCGGATCACCCCTCCACTTT; abundance: few; v_gene: TRBV7-9; j_gene: TRBJ1-6; d_gene: TRBD1
CDR3aa: CASSEAHPGRLHGYTF; CDR3nt: TGTGCCAGCAGTGAAGCGCACCCAGGAAGGTTGCATGGCTACACCTTC; abundance: .; v_gene: TRBV6-1; j_gene: TRBJ1-2; d_gene: .
CDR3aa: CSAQAYGGHGGDTQYF; CDR3nt: TGCAGTGCTCAAGCCTATGGGGGCCACGGGGGAGATACGCAGTATTTT; abundance: few; v_gene: TRBV20-1; j_gene: TRBJ2-3; d_gene: .
CDR3aa: CASSSEGVSDTDTQYF; CDR3nt: TGTGCCAGCAGCTCCGAGGGTGTATCGGACACAGATACGCAGTATTTT; abundance: .; v_gene: TRBV13; j_gene: TRBJ2-3; d_gene: .
CDR3aa: CASSSQGLVKTQYF; CDR3nt: TGTGCCAGCAGCTCCCAAGGGCTAGTGAAGACCCAGTACTTC; abundance: .; v_gene: TRBV11-2; j_gene: TRBJ2-5; d_gene: .
CDR3aa: CASTASGRKAGELFF; CDR3nt: TGTGCCAGCACCGCTAGCGGGAGGAAGGCCGGGGAGCTGTTTTTT; abundance: .; v_gene: TRBV12-3/TRBV12-4; j_gene: TRBJ2-2; d_gene: TRBD2
CDR3aa: CAWGPGDGYYGYTF; CDR3nt: TGTGCCTGGGGTCCCGGGGACGGATATTATGGCTACACCTTC; abundance: .; v_gene: TRBV30; j_gene: TRBJ1-2; d_gene: .
CDR3aa: CAWSRRLAGVLEQYF; CDR3nt: TGTGCCTGGAGTCGTCGACTAGCGGGAGTTCTCGAGCAGTACTTC; abundance: .; v_gene: TRBV30; j_gene: TRBJ2-7; d_gene: TRBD2
CDR3aa: CASSEYSVTHSGANVLTF; CDR3nt: TGTGCCAGCAGTGAATATTCGGTGACACACTCTGGGGCCAACGTCCTGACTTTC; abundance: few; v_gene: TRBV25-1; j_gene: TRBJ2-6; d_gene: .
CDR3aa: CASSLVAGISYNEQFF; CDR3nt: TGTGCCAGCAGCTTAGTGGCGGGGATCTCCTACAATGAGCAGTTCTTC; abundance: .; v_gene: TRBV7-2; j_gene: TRBJ2-1; d_gene: .
CDR3aa: CASSFSGLRTDTQYF; CDR3nt: TGTGCCAGCAGTTTCTCGGGACTTCGCACAGATACGCAGTATTTT; abundance: .; v_gene: TRBV28; j_gene: TRBJ2-3; d_gene: .
CDR3aa: CATRWGTDTQYF; CDR3nt: TGTGCCACCAGATGGGGCACAGATACGCAGTATTTT; abundance: .; v_gene: TRBV5-4; j_gene: TRBJ2-3; d_gene: .
CDR3aa: CASSLRMAAEAFF; CDR3nt: TGTGCCAGCAGCCTCAGGATGGCGGCTGAAGCTTTCTTT; abundance: .; v_gene: TRBV11-2; j_gene: TRBJ1-1; d_gene: .
CDR3aa: CSARSLRNYNEQFF; CDR3nt: TGCAGTGCTAGGAGCCTGCGGAACTACAATGAGCAGTTCTTC; abundance: once; v_gene: TRBV20-1; j_gene: TRBJ2-1; d_gene: .
CDR3aa: CASSRRQGAGSNQPQHF; CDR3nt: TGTGCCAGTAGTAGAAGACAGGGGGCTGGCAGCAATCAGCCCCAGCATTTT; abundance: .; v_gene: TRBV19; j_gene: TRBJ1-5; d_gene: TRBD1
CDR3aa: CASSSRLAGGHETQYF; CDR3nt: TGTGCCAGCAGCTCCCGGCTAGCCGGAGGGCATGAGACCCAGTACTTC; abundance: many; v_gene: TRBV7-2; j_gene: TRBJ2-5; d_gene: .
CDR3aa: CASSPFGPRGPDTQYF; CDR3nt: TGTGCCAGCAGCCCATTTGGACCGCGAGGCCCAGATACGCAGTATTTT; abundance: many; v_gene: TRBV7-9; j_gene: TRBJ2-3; d_gene: .
CDR3aa: CASSSRRGTRRNTGELFF; CDR3nt: TGTGCCAGCAGTTCGCGTCGTGGGACTCGGAGGAACACCGGGGAGCTGTTTTTT; abundance: once; v_gene: TRBV28; j_gene: TRBJ2-2; d_gene: .
CDR3aa: CSASSGLVYNEQFF; CDR3nt: TGCAGTGCTAGTTCGGGACTAGTCTACAATGAGCAGTTCTTC; abundance: .; v_gene: TRBV20-1; j_gene: TRBJ2-1; d_gene: TRBD2
CDR3aa: CASSSAFFYGYTF; CDR3nt: TGTGCCAGCAGTTCAGCCTTCTTCTATGGCTACACCTTC; abundance: few; v_gene: TRBV12-3/TRBV12-4; j_gene: TRBJ1-2; d_gene: .
CDR3aa: CASRLAHTDTQYF; CDR3nt: TGTGCCAGCCGACTAGCACACACAGATACGCAGTATTTT; abundance: .; v_gene: TRBV12-3/TRBV12-4; j_gene: TRBJ2-3; d_gene: TRBD2
CDR3aa: CATSQSSGLTPYEQYF; CDR3nt: TGTGCCACCAGTCAATCCTCGGGCCTAACCCCCTACGAGCAGTACTTC; abundance: few; v_gene: TRBV24-1; j_gene: TRBJ2-7; d_gene: .
CDR3aa: CASSLAGTGGTGELFF; CDR3nt: TGTGCCAGCAGCTTGGCCGGGACAGGGGGCACCGGGGAGCTGTTTTTT; abundance: few; v_gene: TRBV5-4; j_gene: TRBJ2-2; d_gene: TRBD1
CDR3aa: CASSAGTGGLAGLPSTDTQYF; CDR3nt: TGTGCCAGCAGTGCGGGGACAGGGGGGCTAGCGGGCCTTCCTAGCACAGATACGCAGTATTTT; abundance: .; v_gene: TRBV6-1; j_gene: TRBJ2-3; d_gene: TRBD1
CDR3aa: CASSLWGDLQETQYF; CDR3nt: TGTGCCAGCAGCTTGTGGGGGGACCTTCAAGAGACCCAGTACTTC; abundance: .; v_gene: TRBV7-2; j_gene: TRBJ2-5; d_gene: .
CDR3aa: CASSYLQGHEQFF; CDR3nt: TGTGCCAGCAGTTATCTCCAGGGACATGAGCAGTTCTTC; abundance: .; v_gene: TRBV6-5; j_gene: TRBJ2-1; d_gene: .
CDR3aa: CASSWGDRGNEQFF; CDR3nt: TGCGCCAGCAGCTGGGGGGACAGGGGTAATGAGCAGTTCTTC; abundance: .; v_gene: TRBV5-1; j_gene: TRBJ2-1; d_gene: TRBD1